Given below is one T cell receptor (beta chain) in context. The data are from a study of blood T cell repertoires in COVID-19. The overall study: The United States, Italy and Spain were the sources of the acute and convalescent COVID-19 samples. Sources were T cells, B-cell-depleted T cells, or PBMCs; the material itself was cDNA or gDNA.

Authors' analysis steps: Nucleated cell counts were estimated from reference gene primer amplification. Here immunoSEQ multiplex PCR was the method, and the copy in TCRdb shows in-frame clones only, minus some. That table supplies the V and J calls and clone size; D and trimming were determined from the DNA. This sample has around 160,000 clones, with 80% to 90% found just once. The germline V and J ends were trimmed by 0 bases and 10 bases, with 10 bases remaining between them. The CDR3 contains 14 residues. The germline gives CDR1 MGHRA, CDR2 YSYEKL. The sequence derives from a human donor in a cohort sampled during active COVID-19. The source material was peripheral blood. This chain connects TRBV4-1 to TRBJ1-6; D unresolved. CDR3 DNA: TGCGCCAGCAGCCAAGATCCCAGTACGTCACCCCTCCACTTT. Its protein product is CASSQDPSTSPLHF.